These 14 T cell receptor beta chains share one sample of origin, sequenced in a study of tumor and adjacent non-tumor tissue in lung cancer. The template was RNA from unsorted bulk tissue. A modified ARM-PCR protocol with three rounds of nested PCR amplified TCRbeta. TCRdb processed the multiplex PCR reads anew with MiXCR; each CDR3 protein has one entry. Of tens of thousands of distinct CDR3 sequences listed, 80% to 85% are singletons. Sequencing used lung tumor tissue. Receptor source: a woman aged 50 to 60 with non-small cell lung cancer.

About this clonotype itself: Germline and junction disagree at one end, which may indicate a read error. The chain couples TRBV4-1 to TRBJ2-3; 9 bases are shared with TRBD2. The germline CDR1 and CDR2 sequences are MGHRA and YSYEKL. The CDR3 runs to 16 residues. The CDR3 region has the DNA TGCGCCAACAGCCAATCGACTAGCGGAGGGACAGATACGCAGTATTTT. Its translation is CANSQSTSGGTDTQYF.

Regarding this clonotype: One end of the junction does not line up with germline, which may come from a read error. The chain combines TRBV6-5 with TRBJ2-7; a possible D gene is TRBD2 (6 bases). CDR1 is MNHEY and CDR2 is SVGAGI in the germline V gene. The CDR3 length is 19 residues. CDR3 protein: CTSSYRAPGGAFTSYEQYF. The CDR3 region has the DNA TGTACCAGCAGTTATAGGGCCCCAGGAGGGGCATTCACGTCCTACGAGCAGTATTTC.

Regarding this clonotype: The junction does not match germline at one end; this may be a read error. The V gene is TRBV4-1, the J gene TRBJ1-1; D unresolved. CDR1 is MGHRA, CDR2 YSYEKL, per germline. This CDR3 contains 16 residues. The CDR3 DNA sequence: TGCACCAGCAGCCAAGATCTCTACAAGGCCGGCACTGAAGCTTTCTTT. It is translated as CTSSQDLYKAGTEAFF.

The CDR3 nucleotides read TGCAGTGGCCAGACTAGCGTCCCAGATACGCAGTATTTT. Its protein is CSGQTSVPDTQYF. This chain connects TRBV20-1 to TRBJ2-3; TRBD2 aligns across 8 bases. Germline lookup yields CDR1 DFQATT and CDR2 SNEGSKA (reference sequence). This CDR3 has 13 residues. V dropped 7 bases and J dropped 4; count of bases not matched to a gene: 7.

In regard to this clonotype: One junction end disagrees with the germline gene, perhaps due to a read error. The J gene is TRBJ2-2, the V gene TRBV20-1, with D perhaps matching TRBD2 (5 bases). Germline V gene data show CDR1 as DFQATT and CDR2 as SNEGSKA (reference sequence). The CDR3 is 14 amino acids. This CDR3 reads CIASPSSRTGELSF. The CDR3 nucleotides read TGCATTGCTAGCCCCAGTAGCCGGACCGGGGAGCTGTCTTTT.

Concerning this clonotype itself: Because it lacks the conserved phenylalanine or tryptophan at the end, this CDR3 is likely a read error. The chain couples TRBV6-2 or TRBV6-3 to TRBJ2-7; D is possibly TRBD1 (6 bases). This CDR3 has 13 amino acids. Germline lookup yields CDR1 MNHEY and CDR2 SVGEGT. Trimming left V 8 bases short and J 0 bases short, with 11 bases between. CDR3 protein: CASVDSVSYEQYI. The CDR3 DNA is TGTGCCAGCGTGGACAGTGTCTCCTACGAGCAGTACATC.

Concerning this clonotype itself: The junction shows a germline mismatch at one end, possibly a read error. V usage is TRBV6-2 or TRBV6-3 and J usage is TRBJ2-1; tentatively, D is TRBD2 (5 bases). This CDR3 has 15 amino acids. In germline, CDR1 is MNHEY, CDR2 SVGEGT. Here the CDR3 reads CDSKPSRSTVREQFF. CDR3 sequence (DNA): TGTGACAGCAAGCCTAGCAGGTCTACCGTCAGAGAGCAGTTCTTC.

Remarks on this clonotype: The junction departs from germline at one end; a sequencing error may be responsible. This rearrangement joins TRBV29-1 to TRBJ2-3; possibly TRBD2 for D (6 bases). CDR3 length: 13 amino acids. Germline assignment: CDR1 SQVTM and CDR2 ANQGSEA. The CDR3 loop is CSVGTISADMQYF. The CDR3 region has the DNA TGCAGCGTTGGGACTATTAGTGCAGATATGCAGTATTTT.

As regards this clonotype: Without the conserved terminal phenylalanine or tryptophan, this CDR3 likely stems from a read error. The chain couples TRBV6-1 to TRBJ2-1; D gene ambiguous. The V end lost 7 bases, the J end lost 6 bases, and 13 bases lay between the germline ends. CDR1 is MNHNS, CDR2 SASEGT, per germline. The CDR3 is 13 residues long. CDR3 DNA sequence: TGTGCCAGCATGACGGCGTATGGCAATGAGCAGTTCTTA. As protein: CASMTAYGNEQFL.

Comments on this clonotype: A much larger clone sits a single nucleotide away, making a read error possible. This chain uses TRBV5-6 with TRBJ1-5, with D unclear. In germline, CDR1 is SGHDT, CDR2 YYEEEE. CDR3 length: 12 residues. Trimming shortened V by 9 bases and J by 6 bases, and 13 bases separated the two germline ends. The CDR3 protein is CANTRVGQPQHF. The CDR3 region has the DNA TGTGCCAACACTAGGGTAGGTCAGCCCCAGCATTTT.

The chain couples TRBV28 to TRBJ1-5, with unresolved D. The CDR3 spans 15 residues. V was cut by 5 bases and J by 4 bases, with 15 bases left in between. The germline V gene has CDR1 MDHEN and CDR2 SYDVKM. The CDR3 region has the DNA TGTGCCAGCAGTAAACAACTGGGTGGTAATCAGCCCCAGCATTTT. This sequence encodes CASSKQLGGNQPQHF.

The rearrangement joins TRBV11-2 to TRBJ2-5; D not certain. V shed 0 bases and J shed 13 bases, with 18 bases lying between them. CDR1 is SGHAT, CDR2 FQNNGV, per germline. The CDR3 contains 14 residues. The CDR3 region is CASSLEQLHEILYF. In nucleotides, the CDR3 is TGTGCCAGCAGCTTAGAACAACTCCATGAGATCCTGTACTTC.

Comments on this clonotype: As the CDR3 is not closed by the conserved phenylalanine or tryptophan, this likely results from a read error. The CDR3 DNA is TGTGCCAGCTCCCCGAGGCAGAACACCCGGGATCTGTTTCTT. It specifies CASSPRQNTRDLFL. The chain combines TRBV12-3 or TRBV12-4 with TRBJ2-2; the D gene is possibly TRBD2 (5 bases). The length of the CDR3 is 14 residues.

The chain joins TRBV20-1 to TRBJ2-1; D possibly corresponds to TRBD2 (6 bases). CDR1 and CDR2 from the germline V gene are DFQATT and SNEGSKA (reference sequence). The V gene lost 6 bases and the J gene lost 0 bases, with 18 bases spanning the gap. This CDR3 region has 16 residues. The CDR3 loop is CSAGILAVSSYNEQFF. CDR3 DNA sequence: TGCAGTGCAGGAATATTAGCGGTGAGCTCCTACAATGAGCAGTTCTTC.